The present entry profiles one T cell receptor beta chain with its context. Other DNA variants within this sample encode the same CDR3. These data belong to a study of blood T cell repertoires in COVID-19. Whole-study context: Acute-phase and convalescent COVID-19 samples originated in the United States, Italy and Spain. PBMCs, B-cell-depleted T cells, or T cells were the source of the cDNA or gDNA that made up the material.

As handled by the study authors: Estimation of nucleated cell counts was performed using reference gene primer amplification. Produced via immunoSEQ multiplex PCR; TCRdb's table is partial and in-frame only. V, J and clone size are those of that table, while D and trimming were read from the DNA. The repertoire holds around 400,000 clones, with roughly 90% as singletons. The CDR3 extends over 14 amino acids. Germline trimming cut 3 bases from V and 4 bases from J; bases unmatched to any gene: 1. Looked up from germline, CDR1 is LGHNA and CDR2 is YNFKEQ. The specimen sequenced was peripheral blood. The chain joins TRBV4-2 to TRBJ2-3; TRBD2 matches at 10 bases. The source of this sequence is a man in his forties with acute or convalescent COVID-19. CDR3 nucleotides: TGTGCCAGCAGCCAGGGGACTAGCGCAGATACGCAGTATTTT. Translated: CASSQGTSADTQYF.